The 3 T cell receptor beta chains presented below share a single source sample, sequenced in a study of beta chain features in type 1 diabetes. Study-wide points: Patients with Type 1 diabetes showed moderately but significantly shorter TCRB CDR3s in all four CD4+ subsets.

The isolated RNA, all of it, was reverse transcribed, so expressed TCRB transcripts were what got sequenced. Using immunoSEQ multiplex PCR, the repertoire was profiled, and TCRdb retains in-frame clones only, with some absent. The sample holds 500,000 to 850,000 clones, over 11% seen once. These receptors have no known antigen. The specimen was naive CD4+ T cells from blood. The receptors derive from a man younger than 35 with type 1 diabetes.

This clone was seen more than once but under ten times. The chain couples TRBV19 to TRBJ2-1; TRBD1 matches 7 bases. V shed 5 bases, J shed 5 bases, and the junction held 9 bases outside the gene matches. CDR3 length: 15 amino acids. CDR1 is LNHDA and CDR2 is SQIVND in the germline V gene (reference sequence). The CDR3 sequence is CASSLWGTDHNEQFF. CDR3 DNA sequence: TGTGCCAGTAGTCTATGGGGGACAGACCACAATGAGCAGTTCTTC.

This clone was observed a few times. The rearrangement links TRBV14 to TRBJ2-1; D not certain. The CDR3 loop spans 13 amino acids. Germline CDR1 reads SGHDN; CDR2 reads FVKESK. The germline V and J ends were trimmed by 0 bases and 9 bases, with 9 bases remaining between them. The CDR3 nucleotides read TGTGCCAGCAGCCAAGACTGGAGCGCTGAGCAGTTCTTC. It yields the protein CASSQDWSAEQFF.

CDR3: CASSKKASYAGANVLTF. In DNA form, the CDR3 reads TGTGCCAGCAGCAAAAAGGCCTCATACGCTGGGGCCAACGTCCTGACTTTC. The chain couples TRBV21-1 to TRBJ2-6. TRBV21-1 is annotated as a pseudogene. The CDR3 is made up of 17 amino acids.